This TCR beta chain was documented in a study of blood T cell repertoires in COVID-19. Overall study: The cDNA or gDNA used as material had been derived from T cells, B-cell-depleted T cells, or PBMCs.

Profiling relied on immunoSEQ multiplex PCR, and the TCRdb table lists in-frame clones only, not all of them. The top ten clones hold more than 6.5% of a sample with 200,000 to 250,000 clones, around 86% of them seen once. The CDR3 extends over 13 amino acids. V lost 7 bases and J lost 5; bases outside the gene matches: 2. Looked up from germline, CDR1 is SGHRS and CDR2 is YFSETQ. The origin of this receptor is a woman aged 70-85 years with active or convalescent COVID-19. Input material: peripheral blood. J is TRBJ1-6 and V is TRBV5-1; 8 bases align to TRBD1. CDR3 protein: CASSDRDNSPLHF. CDR3 DNA sequence: TGCGCCAGCTCGGACAGGGATAATTCACCCCTCCACTTT.